Listed here are 28 T cell receptor beta chains from one sample, sequenced in a study of T cell responses to AZD1222 COVID-19 vaccine. The protocol was immunoSEQ multiplex PCR, while the TCRdb copy is restricted to in-frame clones and leaves out a portion. Of 90,000 to 100,000 clones listed, roughly 85% are singletons. Sequenced here: peripheral blood, sampled on day 0 of AZD1222 vaccination. These receptors were collected from an adult in good health.

Comments on this clone: Germline is not matched at one junction end, which may reflect a read error. The chain employs TRBV4-2 and TRBJ1-5; D is uncertain. Germline values: CDR1 LGHNA, CDR2 YNFKEQ. The CDR3 runs 19 residues. CDR3 nucleotides: TGTGCCAGCCGCCAATCATCGTTAGGCTCATCAGAGGTTTGGCAGCCCCAGCATTTT. Translated: CASRQSSLGSSEVWQPQHF.

This chain joins TRBV29-1 and TRBJ1-2, with 7 bases aligning to TRBD1. With V trimmed by 1 base and J by 4 bases, 3 bases remained unmatched. CDR3 size: 13 residues. Per germline, CDR1 SQVTM and CDR2 ANQGSEA. CDR3 sequence (DNA): TGCAGCGTTGAAGTGGACAGGCGCTATGGCTACACCTTC. This translates into CSVEVDRRYGYTF.

The J gene is TRBJ2-3, the V gene TRBV7-2, with a tentative D call TRBD2 (6 bases). V lost 5 bases, J lost 0 bases, and 9 bases lay in between. The V gene's germline CDR1 is SGHTA and CDR2 FQGNSA. This CDR3 spans 14 amino acids. The CDR3 spells CASSPGDSTDTQYF. CDR3 DNA: TGTGCCAGCAGCCCGGGGGACAGCACAGATACGCAGTATTTT.

The chain has TRBV27 and TRBJ1-2; D perhaps matches TRBD1 (5 bases). Trimming cost V 5 bases and J 0 bases, with 13 bases left between them. Germline V CDR1 and CDR2: MNHEY, SMNVEV (reference sequence). The CDR3 is 15 residues long. The CDR3 DNA reads TGTGCCAGCAGTCACGGGGGTGGTGCTAACTATGGCTACACCTTC. Translation gives CASSHGGGANYGYTF.

The chain is built from TRBV13 and TRBJ1-4; possible D gene TRBD1, 6 bases. CDR3 length equals 14 residues. Trimming left V 5 bases short and J 8 bases short, with 15 bases between. The germline V gene has CDR1 PRHDT and CDR2 FYEKMQ (reference sequence). The CDR3 here is CASSRQGSDEKLFF. For the CDR3, the DNA is TGTGCCAGCAGCCGCCAGGGGAGTGACGAAAAACTGTTTTTT.

The V gene is TRBV29-1, the J gene TRBJ1-2; D call uncertain. Per germline, CDR1 SQVTM and CDR2 ANQGSEA. V lost 6 bases to trimming and J lost 4 bases, with 12 bases between them. The CDR3 extends over 12 amino acids. The CDR3 here is CSVRTGAYGYTF. The CDR3 region has the DNA TGCAGCGTACGGACTGGCGCCTATGGCTACACCTTC.

The chain links TRBV3-1 (or the pseudogene TRBV3-2) to TRBJ2-5; no clear D gene. There are 13 residues in the CDR3. Between the trimmed V and J ends, which lost 1 base and 9 bases, there was a span of 12 bases. The germline V gene encodes CDR1 LGHDT and CDR2 YNNKEL (reference sequence). The CDR3 DNA reads TGTGCCAGCAGCCAAGGGGAACGTCAGGCCCAGTACTTC. Amino acid sequence: CASSQGERQAQYF.

CDR3 protein: CASSQPGQNNYGYTF. As DNA, the CDR3 is TGTGCCAGCAGCCAACCGGGACAGAATAACTATGGCTACACCTTC. This rearrangement joins TRBV5-6 to TRBJ1-2; TRBD1 agrees at 7 bases. The trim removed 4 bases at V and 1 base at J, leaving 7 bases unmatched. In germline, CDR1 is SGHDT, CDR2 YYEEEE. The CDR3 sequence is 15 residues long. The whole variable domain, filled in from reference TRBV5-6 and TRBJ1-2, reads DAGVTQSPTHLIKTRGQQVTLRCSPKSGHDTVSWYQQALGQGPQFIFQYYEEEERQRGNFPDRFSGHQFPNYSSELNVNALLLGDSALYLCASSQPGQNNYGYTFGSGTRLTVV.

J is TRBJ1-1 and V is TRBV18, with D possibly matching TRBD1 (5 bases). The ends were cut back, 2 bases at V and 0 bases at J, with 16 bases in the middle. The CDR3 length is 17 residues. Germline CDR1 KGHSH, CDR2 LQKENI. CDR3 amino acids: CASSPAGNRQMNTEAFF. DNA for the CDR3: TGTGCCAGCTCACCAGCAGGGAATCGCCAAATGAACACTGAAGCTTTCTTT.

Remarks on this clone: The junction differs from germline at one of its ends, possibly a read error. The gene calls are TRBV5-1 and TRBJ2-5; TRBD1 matches at 7 bases. Germline-derived CDR1 and CDR2 are SGHRS and YFSETQ. This CDR3 has 14 amino acids. The CDR3 DNA reads as TGTGCCAGCAGCGTCAACAGGGGACAAGAGACCCAGTACTTC. This sequence encodes CASSVNRGQETQYF.

V usage is TRBV11-2 and J usage is TRBJ1-5; D ambiguous. Trimming pared 0 bases from V and 6 bases from J, leaving 9 bases between. Germline CDR1 and CDR2: SGHAT and FQNNGV. This CDR3 has 14 residues. The CDR3 DNA reads as TGTGCCAGCAGCTTAGACCGTAAGGGTCAGCCCCAGCATTTT. Amino acid sequence: CASSLDRKGQPQHF. Full variable domain (missing parts from reference TRBV11-2 and TRBJ1-5): EAGVAQSPRYKIIEKRQSVAFWCNPISGHATLYWYQQILGQGPKLLIQFQNNGVVDDSQLPKDRFSAERLKGVDSTLKIQPAKLEDSAVYLCASSLDRKGQPQHFGDGTRLSIL.

The chain joins TRBV2 to TRBJ1-3; D is unresolved. From germline, CDR1 is SNHLY and CDR2 FYNNEI. V was shortened by 5 bases and J by 0 bases, with 8 bases between the two germline ends. The CDR3 sequence is 14 residues long. The CDR3 loop is CASSQQSSGNTIYF. The CDR3 DNA is TGTGCCAGCAGTCAACAGAGCTCTGGAAACACCATATATTTT.

The V gene is TRBV11-1, the J gene TRBJ2-2; weak D call: TRBD2 (6 bases). CDR3 length: 13 amino acids. Germline loops: CDR1 SGHAT, CDR2 FQDESV (reference sequence). V was shortened by 8 bases and J by 7 bases, with 14 bases between the two germline ends. Here the CDR3 reads CASRTNSGGELFF. Written as DNA, the CDR3 is TGTGCCAGCCGGACTAACTCCGGCGGGGAGCTGTTTTTT.

The chain employs TRBV6-2 or TRBV6-3 and TRBJ2-2; D gene unclear. The CDR3 contains 14 residues. Germline CDR1 reads MNHEY; CDR2 reads SVGEGT. V dropped 2 bases and J dropped 5 bases, with 9 bases sitting between them. CDR3 sequence: CASSYGVQTGELFF. DNA for the CDR3: TGTGCCAGCAGTTACGGAGTGCAAACCGGGGAGCTGTTTTTT.

The rearrangement joins TRBV3-1 (or the pseudogene TRBV3-2) to TRBJ1-6; 11 bases agree with TRBD1. V shed 1 base and J 7 bases; nucleotides not matched to a gene: 0. This CDR3 is 15 amino acids long. Germline V CDR1 and CDR2: LGHDT, YNNKEL (reference sequence). This CDR3 reads CASSQGDRGNSPLHF. The CDR3 DNA reads TGTGCCAGCAGCCAAGGGGACAGGGGGAATTCACCCCTCCACTTT.

J is TRBJ1-2 and V is TRBV6-5; 8 bases fit TRBD1. The CDR3 is 15 residues long. Losses at the gene ends were 6 bases for V and 8 bases for J; bases not matched to a gene: 14. From germline, CDR1 is MNHEY and CDR2 SVGAGI. The DNA for the CDR3 is TGTGCCAGCAGGCCCGGCATGGACAGGGCCGCAGGCTACACCTTC. It is translated as CASRPGMDRAAGYTF.

V and J are TRBV27 and TRBJ2-7; 8 bases align to TRBD1. Trimming at V came to 9 bases and at J to 6 bases, leaving 10 bases not matched to a gene. This CDR3 comprises 13 residues. Germline CDR1 MNHEY, CDR2 SMNVEV (reference sequence). CDR3 coding DNA: TGTGCCAGTCGTAGAGTCACAGGGGGCGAGCAGTACTTC. It encodes CASRRVTGGEQYF.

The rearrangement links TRBV19 to TRBJ1-2, with D possibly TRBD1 on 5 matching bases. Germline V CDR1 and CDR2: LNHDA, SQIVND (reference sequence). Trimming stripped 5 bases from V and 5 bases from J, with 15 bases between. CDR3 size: 14 residues. The CDR3, as DNA: TGTGCCAGTAGTTTCCTGGACAAGGTTTATGGCTACACCTTC. It specifies CASSFLDKVYGYTF. Combining the CDR3 with reference TRBV19 and TRBJ1-2 gives the whole variable domain DGGITQSPKYLFRKEGQNVTLSCEQNLNHDAMYWYRQDPGQGLRLIYYSQIVNDFQKGDIAEGYSVSREKKESFPLTVTSAQKNPTAFYLCASSFLDKVYGYTFGSGTRLTVV.

The table lists this clone with a few counts. The chain joins TRBV18 to TRBJ2-1, with D possibly being TRBD1 or TRBD2 (5 bases each). There are 11 residues in the CDR3. In germline, CDR1 is KGHSH, CDR2 LQKENI. The ends were cut back, 5 bases at V and 10 bases at J, with 9 bases in the middle. Here the CDR3 reads CASSGGPEQFF. CDR3 nucleotides: TGTGCCAGCTCAGGGGGACCCGAGCAGTTCTTC.

The chain recombines TRBV7-2 with TRBJ1-1; TRBD1 agrees at 9 bases. V dropped 5 bases and J dropped 4; count of bases not matched to a gene: 8. The CDR3 contains 15 residues. Per germline, CDR1 SGHTA and CDR2 FQGNSA. Here the CDR3 DNA reads TGTGCCAGCAGCAAACCGGGACAGGGAGGCACTGAAGCTTTCTTT. Residues: CASSKPGQGGTEAFF.

The V gene is TRBV18, the J gene TRBJ2-5; D remains unclear. In germline, CDR1 is KGHSH, CDR2 LQKENI. V was shortened by 3 bases and J by 1 base, with 15 bases between the two germline ends. This CDR3 has 16 amino acids. The CDR3 here is CASSPQGPFLQETQYF. The DNA for the CDR3 is TGTGCCAGCTCACCGCAAGGCCCCTTCCTCCAAGAGACCCAGTACTTC.

This chain joins TRBV6-2 or TRBV6-3 and TRBJ2-5; D is possibly TRBD1 or TRBD2 (5 bases each). From germline, CDR1 is MNHEY and CDR2 SVGEGT. V was trimmed by 6 bases and J by 1 base, leaving 15 bases between them. The CDR3 sequence is 15 residues long. CDR3 bases: TGTGCCAGCAGCTATGGGACCATACTCCAAGAGACCCAGTACTTC. This translates into CASSYGTILQETQYF.

The chain recombines TRBV4-3 with TRBJ1-1; 7 positions match TRBD1. The CDR3 consists of 13 residues. The germline CDR1 and CDR2 sequences are LGHNA and YSLEER. Trimming cost V 0 bases and J 8 bases; bases outside gene matches: 3. CDR3 protein: CASSQDRGVEAFF. The CDR3, as DNA: TGCGCCAGCAGCCAAGACAGGGGGGTGGAAGCTTTCTTT.

This rearrangement joins TRBV7-6 to TRBJ2-1, with 10 bases lining up with TRBD2. Looked up from germline, CDR1 is SGHVS and CDR2 is FNYEAQ. The CDR3 contains 16 residues. V lost 1 base to trimming and J lost 5 bases; unmatched junction nucleotides: 5. CDR3 nucleotides: TGTGCCAGCAGCTTAGAGGGGACTAGCGTGAACAATGAGCAGTTCTTC. Its translation: CASSLEGTSVNNEQFF.

The chain has TRBV19 and TRBJ1-3, with D perhaps TRBD1 (6 bases). Trimming cost V 4 bases and J 3 bases, with 13 bases left between them. Germline V gene lookup returns CDR1 LNHDA and CDR2 SQIVND (reference sequence). The CDR3 totals 15 residues. CDR3 amino acids: CASSRRGQNGNTIYF. In DNA, the CDR3 is TGTGCCAGTAGTAGGCGGGGGCAGAATGGAAACACCATATATTTT.

The CDR3 loop is CATTGGEDIAKNIQYF. For the CDR3, the DNA is TGTGCTACCACGGGGGGGGAAGACATCGCCAAAAACATTCAGTACTTC. The chain couples TRBV12-5 to TRBJ2-4; 8 positions match TRBD2. This CDR3 region has 16 residues. Germline CDR1 is LGHNT and CDR2 is FRNRAP. V was pared by 10 bases and J by 1 base, with 12 bases of the junction left unmatched.

V usage is TRBV6-2 or TRBV6-3 and J usage is TRBJ2-3, with D perhaps matching TRBD2 (5 bases). CDR3 length equals 13 residues. Germline V gene sequence: CDR1 MNHEY, CDR2 SVGEGT. Trimming left V 6 bases short and J 2 bases short, with 9 bases between. The CDR3 region has the DNA TGTGCCAGCAGCCGACGGGACACAGATACGCAGTATTTT. Encoded protein: CASSRRDTDTQYF.

The chain carries TRBV19 and TRBJ1-2, with a tentative D call TRBD1 (6 bases). The germline V gene encodes CDR1 LNHDA and CDR2 SQIVND (reference sequence). The CDR3 has 14 residues. V lost 5 bases and J 4 bases, leaving 14 bases between the germline ends. The CDR3 loop is CASSQTGLPYGYTF. The CDR3 nucleotides read TGTGCCAGTAGTCAGACAGGACTTCCCTATGGCTACACCTTC.